The clone carrying this T cell receptor beta chain was detected only a few times. Antigen: not known. Reverse transcribing all isolated RNA meant expressed TCRB transcripts were sequenced. Only in-frame clones appear in the TCRdb table, and some are missing; sequencing was by immunoSEQ multiplex PCR. The sample has about 150,000 clones; roughly 7.1% are singletons. These data come from a study of beta chain features in type 1 diabetes. Study-wide results and limits: Within each of all four CD4+ subsets, Type 1 diabetes patients had TCRB CDR3s that were moderately but significantly shorter.

In germline, CDR1 is SGHRS, CDR2 YFSETQ. This CDR3 is built from 15 residues. V was shortened by 4 bases and J by 3 bases, with 16 bases between the two germline ends. The chain couples TRBV5-1 to TRBJ2-5; D not resolved. The specimen sequenced was central memory CD4+ T cells from blood. The TCR was taken from a woman aged 40 to 50 with type 1 diabetes. DNA for the CDR3: TGCGCCAGCAGCCCCCTAAGCGCCAAAGAAGAGACCCAGTACTTC. Encoded protein: CASSPLSAKEETQYF. The whole variable domain, remainder taken from reference TRBV5-1 and TRBJ2-5, is KAGVTQTPRYLIKTRGQQVTLSCSPISGHRSVSWYQQTPGQGLQFLFEYFSETQRNKGNFPGRFSGRQFSNSRSEMNVSTLELGDSALYLCASSPLSAKEETQYFGPGTRLLVL.